This T cell receptor (beta chain) stems from a study of blood T cell repertoires in COVID-19. At the level of the study: COVID-19 samples collected from the United States, Italy and Spain covered acute and convalescent phases. T cells, B-cell-depleted T cells, or PBMCs supplied cDNA or gDNA.

Per the original methods: Reference gene primer amplification yielded estimated nucleated cell counts. This table comes from immunoSEQ multiplex PCR, and its TCRdb copy is limited to in-frame clones, with some not included. The V and J calls and clone size are taken from that table; D and trimming were inferred from the DNA. Among about 35,000 clones listed, approximately 91% were seen once. CDR1 and CDR2 (germline): SGHAT, FQNNGV. CDR3 length: 16 residues. V was shortened by 5 bases and J by 2 bases, with 19 bases between the two germline ends. This TCR was recovered from a man between 45 and 60 years old with active COVID-19. Source material: peripheral blood. V is TRBV11-2 and J is TRBJ2-7; D possibly corresponds to TRBD2 (6 bases). The CDR3: CASSPLRRREAYEQYF. The CDR3 DNA follows: TGTGCCAGCAGCCCCTTACGGCGTAGGGAGGCCTACGAGCAGTACTTC.